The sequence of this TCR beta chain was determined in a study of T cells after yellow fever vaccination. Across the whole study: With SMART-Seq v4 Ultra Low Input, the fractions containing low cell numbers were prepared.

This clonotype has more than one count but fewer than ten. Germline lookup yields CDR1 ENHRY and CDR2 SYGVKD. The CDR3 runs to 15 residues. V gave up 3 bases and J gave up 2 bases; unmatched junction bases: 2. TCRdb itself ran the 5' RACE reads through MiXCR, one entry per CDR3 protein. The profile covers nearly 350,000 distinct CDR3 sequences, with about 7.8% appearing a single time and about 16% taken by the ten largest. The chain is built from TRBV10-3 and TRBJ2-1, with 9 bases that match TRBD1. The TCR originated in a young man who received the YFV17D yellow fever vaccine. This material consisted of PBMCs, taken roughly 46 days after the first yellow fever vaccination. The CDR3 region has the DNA TGTGCCATCAGTGAACAGGGGGCTACCTACAATGAGCAGTTCTTC. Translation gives CAISEQGATYNEQFF.